A single T cell receptor beta chain is shown here with its context. Authors' processing steps: Quantification of nucleated cells was approximated via reference gene primer amplification. Profiled with immunoSEQ multiplex PCR; TCRdb holds only in-frame clones, not every one. Clonal size and the V and J genes are those of that table, whereas D and trimming came from the DNA. The sample contains about 66,000 clones, 91% of which appear only once. This sample is drawn from a study of blood T cell repertoires in COVID-19. About the study: Acute and convalescent COVID-19 specimens originated in the United States, Italy and Spain. PBMCs, B-cell-depleted T cells, or T cells provided the cDNA or gDNA that made up the material.

The CDR3 runs to 16 residues. The ends lost 2 bases at V and 3 bases at J; junction bases unmatched: 6. Germline-derived CDR1 and CDR2 are MNHEY and SVGAGI. The sequence came from a human donor in a cohort sampled during active COVID-19. The chain combines TRBV6-5 with TRBJ2-2; 7 bases agree with TRBD2. The source material was peripheral blood. Here the CDR3 reads CASSYNSGQHTGELFF. Written as DNA, the CDR3 is TGTGCCAGCAGTTACAATAGCGGGCAGCACACCGGGGAGCTGTTTTTT.